These 19 T cell receptor beta chains share one sample of origin, sequenced in a study of cytomegalovirus exposure and HLA in healthy donors. PCR primers comprised 60 Vbeta and 13 Jbeta primers. The table came from immunoSEQ multiplex PCR; TCRdb's copy has only in-frame clones and leaves some out. Seen here are 200,000 or so clones, 65% to 85% observed once, and the top ten hold roughly 0.098%. Sequencing used PBMCs. The source is a boy under 10 years old in good health and CMV-seronegative.

The chain has TRBV5-3 and TRBJ1-2, with D uncertain. TRBV5-3 is an ORF, with its function uncertain. This CDR3 has 12 amino acids. V gave up 5 bases and J gave up 4 bases, with 9 bases separating them. CDR3 DNA sequence: TGTGCCAGAAGTTTCGGTCCCTATGGCTACACCTTC. Protein: CARSFGPYGYTF.

This sequence joins TRBV18 and TRBJ2-3; D remains ambiguous. With 2 bases removed from V and 7 bases from J, the gap between germline ends came to 16 bases. The CDR3 is made up of 15 amino acids. Germline loops: CDR1 KGHSH, CDR2 LQKENI. Here the CDR3 DNA reads TGTGCCAGCTCACCATCCGGTGCCAGGTCGAATACGCAGTATTTT. Encoded protein: CASSPSGARSNTQYF.

This clone was seen only a few times. This chain joins TRBV25-1 and TRBJ1-6; 7 bases map to TRBD1. The length of the CDR3 is 15 residues. Germline CDR1 and CDR2: MGHDK and SYGVNS. J was trimmed by 4 bases and V by 5 bases; bases with no gene match: 5. The CDR3 loop is CASSQPGQYNSPLHF. For the CDR3, the DNA is TGTGCCAGCAGTCAACCGGGACAGTATAATTCACCCCTCCACTTT.

This clone was counted once. The chain couples TRBV5-5 to TRBJ2-4; 10 positions match TRBD1. The CDR3 is 17 amino acids. The V gene end was trimmed by 4 bases and the J gene end by 0 bases; junction bases not matched to a gene: 7. Germline CDR1 and CDR2: SGHKS and YYEKEE (reference sequence). The CDR3 coding sequence is TGTGCCAGCAGCGGAGGGACAGGGGACCCAGCCAAAAACATTCAGTACTTC. It yields the protein CASSGGTGDPAKNIQYF. Using reference TRBV5-5 and TRBJ2-4 for the parts outside the CDR3, the full variable domain is DAGVTQSPTHLIKTRGQQVTLRCSPISGHKSVSWYQQVLGQGPQFIFQYYEKEERGRGNFPDRFSARQFPNYSSELNVNALLLGDSALYLCASSGGTGDPAKNIQYFGAGTRLSVL.

This clone turned up a few times. The CDR3 bases are TGTGCCAGCAGCCCCGGACTGGGGGGGAACACCGGGGAGCTGTTTTTT. Its protein is CASSPGLGGNTGELFF. J is TRBJ2-2 and V is TRBV9; tentative D call: TRBD2 (6 bases). The CDR3 extends over 16 amino acids. CDR1 is SGDLS, CDR2 YYNGEE, per germline. V lost 4 bases to trimming and J lost 1 base, with 14 bases between them.

Comments on this clone: Other nucleotide sequences in the sample specify the same CDR3. V is TRBV13 and J is TRBJ2-5; 11 bases fit TRBD2. The CDR3 loop spans 16 amino acids. CDR1 and CDR2 from the germline V gene are PRHDT and FYEKMQ (reference sequence). Unmatched junction bases numbered 1, after V lost 0 bases and J lost 1 base. The chain's CDR3 is CASSLGLAGAQETQYF. In nucleotides, the CDR3 is TGTGCCAGCAGCTTAGGACTAGCGGGGGCCCAAGAGACCCAGTACTTC.

As DNA, the CDR3 is TGCAGCGTTGAGACAGGGGAAGGGGCCAACGTCCTGACTTTC. Translating gives CSVETGEGANVLTF. J is TRBJ2-6 and V is TRBV29-1; 8 bases match TRBD1. Germline CDR1 is SQVTM and CDR2 is ANQGSEA. The CDR3 is 14 amino acids. The V gene end was trimmed by 3 bases and the J gene end by 4 bases; junction bases not matched to a gene: 2.

The V gene is TRBV6-5, the J gene TRBJ2-7, with TRBD1 matching 11 bases. The CDR3 length is 13 residues. With 6 bases clipped from V and 4 bases from J, the junction kept 2 bases outside the gene matches. Germline V gene lookup returns CDR1 MNHEY and CDR2 SVGAGI. CDR3 in DNA: TGTGCCAGCAGCGGGGACAGGGGGTACGAGCAGTACTTC. Residues: CASSGDRGYEQYF.

The CDR3 is CASSYGRLAVHEQYF. The CDR3 DNA follows: TGTGCCAGCAGTTACGGGCGTCTAGCTGTCCACGAGCAGTACTTC. This chain uses TRBV6-5 with TRBJ2-7; maybe TRBD2 (5 bases). Trimming stripped 2 bases from V and 5 bases from J, with 16 bases between. The CDR3 has 15 amino acids. The germline V gene encodes CDR1 MNHEY and CDR2 SVGAGI.

This clone has only a few counts. V usage is TRBV10-3 and J usage is TRBJ2-3; D unclear. V was clipped by 4 bases and J by 1 base, with 9 bases between them. CDR3 length: 14 amino acids. CDR1 and CDR2 (germline): ENHRY, SYGVKD. CDR3 residues: CAISVSFGTDTQYF. The DNA of the CDR3 is TGTGCCATCAGTGTCTCCTTTGGCACAGATACGCAGTATTTT.

The V gene is TRBV5-6, the J gene TRBJ1-5, with a possible D match to TRBD1 (6 bases). The CDR3 runs 15 residues. V dropped 0 bases and J dropped 7 bases, with 14 bases sitting between them. The germline V gene encodes CDR1 SGHDT and CDR2 YYEEEE. CDR3 DNA: TGTGCCAGCAGCTTGGGTACAGGGTTCAGGCAGCCCCAGCATTTT. It translates to CASSLGTGFRQPQHF.

The chain is built from TRBV18 and TRBJ2-7, with TRBD1 identical over 9 bases. The CDR3 spans 15 residues. Losses at the gene ends were 6 bases for V and 5 bases for J; bases not matched to a gene: 11. CDR1 is KGHSH and CDR2 is LQKENI in the germline V gene. CDR3 coding DNA: TGTGCCAGCTCGCCAACCGGGACAGGGATCGACGAGCAGTACTTC. Translated: CASSPTGTGIDEQYF.

This chain joins TRBV6-1 and TRBJ1-3; D gene ambiguous. The CDR3 totals 15 residues. V shed 5 bases and J shed 1 base, with 12 bases lying between them. Germline V lookup: CDR1 MNHNS, CDR2 SASEGT. CDR3 sequence reads: CASSLYSSSGNTIYF. CDR3 DNA: TGTGCCAGCAGTTTGTACAGCTCTTCTGGAAACACCATATATTTT.

This clone appeared once. The chain combines TRBV11-2 with TRBJ1-1, with TRBD1 identical over 7 bases. Germline values: CDR1 SGHAT, CDR2 FQNNGV. The ends lost 1 base at V and 4 bases at J; junction bases unmatched: 3. The CDR3 is made up of 14 amino acids. The CDR3 nucleotides read TGTGCCAGCAGCTTAGTCCAGGGGGGCACTGAAGCTTTCTTT. Its translation: CASSLVQGGTEAFF.

The rearrangement joins TRBV10-3 to TRBJ1-6; the D is unclear. The CDR3 has 14 residues. Trimming shortened V by 3 bases and J by 10 bases, and 13 bases separated the two germline ends. Per germline, CDR1 ENHRY and CDR2 SYGVKD. CDR3 region: CAISDPGRESPLHF. The CDR3 bases are TGTGCCATCAGTGACCCGGGGAGGGAGTCACCCCTCCACTTT.

The CDR3 sequence is CASQGGYSNQPQHF. DNA for the CDR3: TGTGCCAGCCAGGGAGGATATAGCAATCAGCCCCAGCATTTT. The V gene is TRBV28, the J gene TRBJ1-5; D may be TRBD1 (5 bases). The V end was cut by 8 bases, the J end by 0 bases, with 11 bases between. The CDR3 length is 14 residues. Germline-derived CDR1 and CDR2 are MDHEN and SYDVKM. Variable domain in full (rest from reference TRBV28 and TRBJ1-5): DVKVTQSSRYLVKRTGEKVFLECVQDMDHENMFWYRQDPGLGLRLIYFSYDVKMKEKGDIPEGYSVSREKKERFSLILESASTNQTSMYLCASQGGYSNQPQHFGDGTRLSIL.

This chain joins TRBV5-6 and TRBJ2-5, with 8 bases fitting TRBD1. This CDR3 has 13 amino acids. Germline V gives CDR1 SGHDT, CDR2 YYEEEE. V was clipped by 3 bases and J by 5 bases; unmatched bases: 3. Here the CDR3 reads CASSYRDRETQYF. CDR3 DNA: TGTGCCAGCAGCTACCGGGACAGGGAGACCCAGTACTTC. Full variable domain (remainder filled in from reference TRBV5-6 and TRBJ2-5): DAGVTQSPTHLIKTRGQQVTLRCSPKSGHDTVSWYQQALGQGPQFIFQYYEEEERQRGNFPDRFSGHQFPNYSSELNVNALLLGDSALYLCASSYRDRETQYFGPGTRLLVL.

The rearrangement joins TRBV9 to TRBJ2-1; 9 bases are shared with TRBD2. Germline V gene lookup returns CDR1 SGDLS and CDR2 YYNGEE. Losses at the gene ends were 3 bases for V and 9 bases for J; bases not matched to a gene: 10. The CDR3 contains 15 residues. CDR3 coding DNA: TGTGCCAGCAGCGAGGGACTAGCCCTCCCCCCTGAGCAGTTCTTC. Protein: CASSEGLALPPEQFF.

V gene TRBV11-3 combines with J gene TRBJ2-1; 7 bases line up with TRBD2. CDR1 SGHNT and CDR2 YENEEA come from the germline V gene. The CDR3 is 15 amino acids. V shed 5 bases, J shed 6 bases, and the junction held 10 bases outside the gene matches. As DNA, the CDR3 is TGTGCCAGCAGCCGAGGAGGTGGCGGGGGCAATGAGCAGTTCTTC. Translated: CASSRGGGGGNEQFF.